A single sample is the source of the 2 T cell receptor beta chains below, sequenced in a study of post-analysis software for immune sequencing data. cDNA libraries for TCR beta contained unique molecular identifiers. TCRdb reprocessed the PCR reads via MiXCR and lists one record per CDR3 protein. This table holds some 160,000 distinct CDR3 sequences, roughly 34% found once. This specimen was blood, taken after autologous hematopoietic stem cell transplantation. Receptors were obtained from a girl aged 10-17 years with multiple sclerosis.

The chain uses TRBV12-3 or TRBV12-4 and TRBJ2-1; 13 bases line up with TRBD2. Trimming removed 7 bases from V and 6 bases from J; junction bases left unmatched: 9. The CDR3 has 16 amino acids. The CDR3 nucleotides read TGTGCCAGCACTGAGCCCGGGACTAGCGGGGCCAATGAGCAGTTCTTC. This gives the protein CASTEPGTSGANEQFF.

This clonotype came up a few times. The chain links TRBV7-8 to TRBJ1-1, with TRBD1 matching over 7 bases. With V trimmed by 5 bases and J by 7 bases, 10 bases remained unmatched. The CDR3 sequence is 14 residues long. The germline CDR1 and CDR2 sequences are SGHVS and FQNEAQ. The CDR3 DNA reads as TGTGCCAGCAGCCCGCAAACAGGGGACTATGAAGCTTTCTTT. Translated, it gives CASSPQTGDYEAFF.